This is a list of T cell receptor beta chains from one sample in a study of regulatory T cells in long-lasting Graves disease. MiXCR was run by TCRdb on the multiplex PCR reads, yielding one entry per CDR3 protein. The table has 350,000 to 450,000 distinct CDR3 sequences, roughly 25% seen once. The sequencing here drew on peripheral blood mononuclear cells (PBMCs), taken when the disease was refractory, from a patient treated with antithyroid drugs. The receptors come from a woman between 40 and 50 years old with Graves disease. Each CDR3 is given with its conserved first and last residue. D genes are given only for firm matches. Clone sizes are given selectively: once, few, many, or a class where the clone is expanded.

>TRBV10-2|.|.|TRBJ2-5
TGCGCCAGCAGCACGGGGCAAGAGACCCAGTACTTC
CASSTGQETQYF
>TRBV28|TRBD1|many|TRBJ1-2
TGTGCCAGCAGTTCGGGACAGGGGGACTATGGCTACACCTTC
CASSSGQGDYGYTF
>TRBV28|.|many|TRBJ1-3
TGTGCCAGCAGTTTGGTCCTCAACTCTGGAAACACCATATATTTT
CASSLVLNSGNTIYF
>TRBV28|TRBD1|many|TRBJ1-1
TGTGCCAGCAGTGACAGGGGGGGAAACACTGAAGCTTTCTTT
CASSDRGGNTEAFF
>TRBV5-5|.|few|TRBJ2-5
TGTGCCAGCAGCTTGTTAGGGCCTCTGGAGACCCAGTACTTC
CASSLLGPLETQYF
>TRBV11-2|.|.|TRBJ2-3
TGTGCCAGCAGCTTTACAAGTTATCCCACAGATACGCAGTATTTT
CASSFTSYPTDTQYF
>TRBV20-1|TRBD2|many|TRBJ2-7
TGCAGTGCTAGAGTCCTAGCGGGAGGTAGCGAGCAGTACTTC
CSARVLAGGSEQYF
>TRBV15|.|.|TRBJ2-1
TGTGCCACCAGCAGAGATAGCGTGAGCAACGAGCAGTTCTTC
CATSRDSVSNEQFF
>TRBV10-3|.|many|TRBJ2-7
TGTGCCATCGGAGCAGGGCCGACCTACGAGCAGTACTTC
CAIGAGPTYEQYF
>TRBV28|TRBD1|many|TRBJ1-1
TGTGCCAGCAGCGAGACAGGGGGGGACACTGAAGCTTTCTTT
CASSETGGDTEAFF
>TRBV6-2/TRBV6-3|.|many|TRBJ2-5
TGTGCCAGCACCCCAGGGAGAAGGCAAGAGACCCAGTACTTC
CASTPGRRQETQYF
>TRBV28|.|.|TRBJ2-3
TGTGCCAGCAGTTTAATGGCGAGGGGTGGGGACACGCAGTATTTT
CASSLMARGGDTQYF
>TRBV2|TRBD2|many|TRBJ2-5
TGTGCCAGCAGGGGGACTAGCGGGAGACAGACCCAGTACTTC
CASRGTSGRQTQYF
>TRBV7-8|.|many|TRBJ2-5
TGTGCCAGCAGCTTATCCAGGTGGTTCCAAGAGACCCAGTACTTC
CASSLSRWFQETQYF
>TRBV12-3/TRBV12-4|.|.|TRBJ2-3
TGTGCCAGCAGTTCCGAGAGTTACGGAGGAGGGGATACGCAGTATTTT
CASSSESYGGGDTQYF
>TRBV7-8|.|few|TRBJ2-1
TGTGCCAGCAGCTTAGCCCTCCTCCTGGGGAATGAGCAGTTCTTC
CASSLALLLGNEQFF
>TRBV28|TRBD1|.|TRBJ2-1
TGTGCCAGCAGTATCGCCCGACAGGGCAGCTCCTACAATGAGCAGTTCTTC
CASSIARQGSSYNEQFF
>TRBV6-1|.|few|TRBJ1-1
TGTGCCAGCAGGTCCAGGGTCCTGGTTGTAGCTTTCTTT
CASRSRVLVVAFF
>TRBV27|.|many|TRBJ2-7
TGTGCCAGCAGTGTCGGACTATTTATCTACGAGCAGTACTTC
CASSVGLFIYEQYF
>TRBV6-2/TRBV6-3|.|.|TRBJ1-1
TGTGCCAGTCGCAGGGAGGGAGGAACTGAAGCTTTCTTT
CASRREGGTEAFF
>TRBV27|.|.|TRBJ2-3
TGTGCCAGCAGTTTATTTGCAGGGCGGTTCGCCACAGATACGCAGTATTTT
CASSLFAGRFATDTQYF
>TRBV11-1|.|many|TRBJ1-1
TGTGCCAGCAGCTTAACCATGCAGGGCCTGGGCACTGAAGCTTTCTTT
CASSLTMQGLGTEAFF